The source of this T cell receptor beta chain is a study of sequential checkpoint blockade in melanoma. Background on the study: Each arm's sequence ended with maintenance nivolumab.

The CDR3 is made up of 14 amino acids. Trimming shortened V by 8 bases and J by 4 bases, and 15 bases separated the two germline ends. Germline V CDR1 and CDR2: MNHEY, SMNVEV (reference sequence). Here immunoSEQ multiplex PCR was the method, and the copy in TCRdb shows in-frame clones only, minus some. The sample contains around 5,000 clones, about 80% of which appear only once. This sample's treatment: randomized to nivolumab then ipilimumab (arm A) or the reverse (arm B). None of the patients previously received DNA-damaging chemotherapy. PBMC sorting kept live CD3+CD8+ cells without CD19 or CD56. The sample was CD8+ T cells sorted from blood (inferred from file names), taken from a patient given nivolumab and ipilimumab in sequence. The receptor was derived from a human patient with melanoma. Some clones in this sample may be carry-over from other donors' samples. J is TRBJ1-5 and V is TRBV27; D gene unclear. CDR3 bases: TGTGCCAGCGGACTCGGGGTGCTTAATCAGCCCCAGCATTTT. It specifies CASGLGVLNQPQHF.